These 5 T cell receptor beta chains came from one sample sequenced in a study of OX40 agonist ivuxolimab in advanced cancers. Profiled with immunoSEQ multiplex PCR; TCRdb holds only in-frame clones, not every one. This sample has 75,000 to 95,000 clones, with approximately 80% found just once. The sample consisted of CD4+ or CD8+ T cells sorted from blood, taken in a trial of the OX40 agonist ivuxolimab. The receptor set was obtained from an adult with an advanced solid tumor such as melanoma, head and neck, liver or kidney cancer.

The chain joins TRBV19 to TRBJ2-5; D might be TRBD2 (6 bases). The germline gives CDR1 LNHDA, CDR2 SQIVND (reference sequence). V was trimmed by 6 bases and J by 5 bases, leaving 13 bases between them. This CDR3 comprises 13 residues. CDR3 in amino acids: CASSRLEGETQYF. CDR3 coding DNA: TGTGCCAGTAGCAGACTAGAGGGGGAGACCCAGTACTTC.

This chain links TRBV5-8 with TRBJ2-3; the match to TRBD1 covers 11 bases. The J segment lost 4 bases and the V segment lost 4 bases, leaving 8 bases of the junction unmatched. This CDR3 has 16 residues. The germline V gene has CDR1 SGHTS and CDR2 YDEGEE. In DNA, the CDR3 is TGTGCCAGCAGCCGGGGACAGGGGGGGTCCCCAGATACGCAGTATTTT. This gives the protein CASSRGQGGSPDTQYF. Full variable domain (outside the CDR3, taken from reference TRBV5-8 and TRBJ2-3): EAGVTQSPTHLIKTRGQQATLRCSPISGHTSVYWYQQALGLGLQFLLWYDEGEERNRGNFPPRFSGRQFPNYSSELNVNALELEDSALYLCASSRGQGGSPDTQYFGPGTRLTVL.

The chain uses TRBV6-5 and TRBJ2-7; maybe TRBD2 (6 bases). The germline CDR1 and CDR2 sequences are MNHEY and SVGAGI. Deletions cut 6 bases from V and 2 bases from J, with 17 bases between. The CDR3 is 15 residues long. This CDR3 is CASRSNEGRPYEQYF. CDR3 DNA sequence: TGTGCCAGCAGGTCCAATGAGGGGAGGCCCTACGAGCAGTACTTC.

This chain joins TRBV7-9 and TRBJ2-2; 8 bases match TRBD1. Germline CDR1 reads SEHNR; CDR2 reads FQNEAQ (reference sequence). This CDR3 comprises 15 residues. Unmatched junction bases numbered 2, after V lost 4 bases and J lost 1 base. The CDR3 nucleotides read TGTGCCAGCAGCTCCGGGACAGGGAACACCGGGGAGCTGTTTTTT. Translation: CASSSGTGNTGELFF.

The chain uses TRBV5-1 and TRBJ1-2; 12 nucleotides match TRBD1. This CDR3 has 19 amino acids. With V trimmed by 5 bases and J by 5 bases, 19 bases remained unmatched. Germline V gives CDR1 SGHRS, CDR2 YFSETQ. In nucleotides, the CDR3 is TGCGCCAGCAGTGATGCCCCACCTCGGGGACAGGGGGCAGCATATGGCTACACCTTC. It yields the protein CASSDAPPRGQGAAYGYTF.